These 8 T cell receptor beta chains came from one sample sequenced in a study of blood T cell repertoires in COVID-19. Profiling relied on immunoSEQ multiplex PCR, and the TCRdb table lists in-frame clones only, not all of them. This table holds fewer than 75,000 clones, 85% to 90% found once. Sequenced input: peripheral blood. The receptors originated from a man at least 80 years old with acute or convalescent COVID-19.

The rearrangement links TRBV2 to TRBJ1-5; D uncertain. The V and J ends lost 6 bases and 1 base respectively, with 7 bases between them. CDR3 size: 13 residues. The V gene's germline CDR1 is SNHLY and CDR2 FYNNEI. The CDR3 is CASRSGSNQPQHF. CDR3 sequence (DNA): TGTGCCAGCAGGAGCGGGAGCAATCAGCCCCAGCATTTT.

V is TRBV6-1 and J is TRBJ2-7, with a tentative D call TRBD2 (6 bases). V lost 3 bases, J lost 3 bases, and 15 bases lay in between. CDR1 and CDR2 from the germline V gene are MNHNS and SASEGT. This CDR3 spans 15 amino acids. The CDR3 here is CASSETGTGYYEQYF. The CDR3 nucleotides read TGTGCCAGCAGTGAGACCGGGACTGGATACTACGAGCAGTACTTC.

J is TRBJ2-5 and V is TRBV11-2; perhaps TRBD2 as D (5 bases). V shed 1 base and J shed 4 bases, with 16 bases lying between them. Germline V lookup: CDR1 SGHAT, CDR2 FQNNGV. The CDR3 runs 16 residues. CDR3 in amino acids: CASSLATTSVVETQYF. The CDR3, as DNA: TGTGCCAGCAGCTTAGCGACTACCTCGGTGGTAGAGACCCAGTACTTC.

This chain joins TRBV29-1 and TRBJ2-3; 10 bases line up with TRBD1. Germline V gives CDR1 SQVTM, CDR2 ANQGSEA. V shed 4 bases, J shed 1 base, and the junction held 2 bases outside the gene matches. The CDR3 is 14 amino acids. The CDR3 spells CSVGTGGRTDTQYF. The CDR3 bases are TGCAGCGTTGGGACAGGGGGTCGCACAGATACGCAGTATTTT.

This chain uses TRBV18 with TRBJ2-1, with D maybe TRBD2 (6 bases). The CDR3 length is 15 residues. CDR1 and CDR2 from the germline V gene are KGHSH and LQKENI. V was cut by 5 bases and J by 2 bases, with 13 bases left in between. In DNA, the CDR3 is TGTGCCAGCTCATCAGCGGGTGTGACCTACAATGAGCAGTTCTTC. This gives the protein CASSSAGVTYNEQFF.

V is TRBV2 and J is TRBJ1-3; D call uncertain. CDR3 length: 17 residues. Germline CDR1 SNHLY, CDR2 FYNNEI. Trimming cost V 3 bases and J 1 base, with 16 bases left between them. Written as DNA, the CDR3 is TGTGCCAGCAGTGAGGGTCGGCGGACTAATTCTGGAAACACCATATATTTT. The encoded protein is CASSEGRRTNSGNTIYF.

This chain connects TRBV30 to TRBJ2-1; no clear D. Germline V gives CDR1 GTSNPN, CDR2 SVGIG (reference sequence). The CDR3 is 8 amino acids. V gave up 4 bases and J gave up 12 bases, with 4 bases separating them. The CDR3 reads CAWNGQFF. As DNA, the CDR3 is TGTGCCTGGAACGGGCAGTTCTTC.

The rearrangement joins TRBV5-1 to TRBJ1-1; no firm D call. Trimming pared 0 bases from V and 0 bases from J, leaving 9 bases between. This CDR3 is built from 15 residues. The V gene's germline CDR1 is SGHRS and CDR2 YFSETQ. CDR3: CASSLVGGLNTEAFF. CDR3 sequence (DNA): TGCGCCAGCAGCTTGGTTGGAGGGCTGAACACTGAAGCTTTCTTT.